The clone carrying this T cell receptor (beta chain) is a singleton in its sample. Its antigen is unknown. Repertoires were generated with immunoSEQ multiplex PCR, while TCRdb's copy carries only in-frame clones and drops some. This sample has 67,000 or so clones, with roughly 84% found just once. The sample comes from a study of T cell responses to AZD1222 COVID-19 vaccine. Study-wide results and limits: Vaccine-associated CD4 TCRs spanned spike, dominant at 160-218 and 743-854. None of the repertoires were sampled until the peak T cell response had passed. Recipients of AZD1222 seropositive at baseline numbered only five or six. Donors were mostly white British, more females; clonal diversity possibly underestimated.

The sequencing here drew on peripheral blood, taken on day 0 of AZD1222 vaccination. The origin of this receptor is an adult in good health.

CDR3 loop: CSVERSNTEAFF. The CDR3, as DNA: TGCAGCGTTGAACGGTCGAACACTGAAGCTTTCTTT. The rearrangement links TRBV29-1 to TRBJ1-1; no clear D gene. Germline CDR1 SQVTM, CDR2 ANQGSEA. V gave up 2 bases and J gave up 1 base, with 5 bases separating them. The CDR3 loop spans 12 amino acids.